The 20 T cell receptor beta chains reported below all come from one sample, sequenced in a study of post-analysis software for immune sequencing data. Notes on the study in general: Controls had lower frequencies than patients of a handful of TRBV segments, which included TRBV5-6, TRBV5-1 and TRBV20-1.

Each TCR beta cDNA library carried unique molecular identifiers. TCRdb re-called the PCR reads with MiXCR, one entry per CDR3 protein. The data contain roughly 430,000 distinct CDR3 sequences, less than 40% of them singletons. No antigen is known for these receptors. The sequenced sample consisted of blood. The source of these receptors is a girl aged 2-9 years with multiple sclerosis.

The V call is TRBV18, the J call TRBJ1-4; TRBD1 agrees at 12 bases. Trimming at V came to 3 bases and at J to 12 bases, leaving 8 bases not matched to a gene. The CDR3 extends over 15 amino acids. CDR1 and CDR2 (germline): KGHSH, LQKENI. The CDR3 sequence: CASSPSGTGGEELFF. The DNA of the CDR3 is TGTGCCAGCTCACCCTCCGGGACAGGGGGCGAAGAACTGTTTTTT.

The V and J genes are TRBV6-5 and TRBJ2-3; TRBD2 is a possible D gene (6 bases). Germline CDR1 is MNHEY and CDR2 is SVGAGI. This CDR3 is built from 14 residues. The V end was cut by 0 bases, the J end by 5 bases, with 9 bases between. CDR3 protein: CASSYSHGGDTQYF. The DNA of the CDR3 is TGTGCCAGCAGTTACTCCCACGGGGGAGATACGCAGTATTTT.

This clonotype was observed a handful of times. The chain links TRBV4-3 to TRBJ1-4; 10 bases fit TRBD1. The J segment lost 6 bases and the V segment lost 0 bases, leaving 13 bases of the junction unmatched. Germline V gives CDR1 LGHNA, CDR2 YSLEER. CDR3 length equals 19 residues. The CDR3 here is CASSQESPTGGRSDEKLFF. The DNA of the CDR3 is TGCGCCAGCAGCCAAGAATCCCCGACAGGGGGCAGATCGGATGAAAAACTGTTTTTT.

This CDR3 is CASSSGRTGFGNTEAFF. DNA of the CDR3: TGTGCCAGCAGCTCGGGTAGGACAGGGTTCGGGAACACTGAAGCTTTCTTT. J is TRBJ1-1 and V is TRBV7-6, with 8 bases identical to TRBD1. Per the germline V gene, CDR1 is SGHVS and CDR2 is FNYEAQ. The CDR3 length is 17 residues. Germline trimming cut 4 bases from V and 1 base from J; bases unmatched to any gene: 11. The full variable domain, completed using reference TRBV7-6 and TRBJ1-1, is GAGVSQSPRYKVTKRGQDVALRCDPISGHVSLYWYRQALGQGPEFLTYFNYEAQQDKSGLPNDRFSAERPEGSISTLTIQRTEQRDSAMYRCASSSGRTGFGNTEAFFGQGTRLTVV.

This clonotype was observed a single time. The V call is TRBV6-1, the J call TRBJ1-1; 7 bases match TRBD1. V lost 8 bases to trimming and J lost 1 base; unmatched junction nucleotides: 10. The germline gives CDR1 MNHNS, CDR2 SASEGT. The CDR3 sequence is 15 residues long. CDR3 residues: CASGIERGQNTEAFF. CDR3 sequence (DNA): TGTGCCAGCGGAATTGAAAGGGGGCAGAACACTGAAGCTTTCTTT.

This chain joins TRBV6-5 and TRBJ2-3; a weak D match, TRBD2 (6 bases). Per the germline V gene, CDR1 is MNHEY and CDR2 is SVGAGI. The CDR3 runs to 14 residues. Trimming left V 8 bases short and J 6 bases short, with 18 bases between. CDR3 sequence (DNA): TGTGCCAGCCGCCGACTAGGCAAGGTGGATACGCAGTATTTT. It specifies CASRRLGKVDTQYF.

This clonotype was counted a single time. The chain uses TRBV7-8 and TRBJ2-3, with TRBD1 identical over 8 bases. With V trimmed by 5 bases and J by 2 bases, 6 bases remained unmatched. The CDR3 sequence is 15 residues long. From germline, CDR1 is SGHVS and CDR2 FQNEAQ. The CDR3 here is CASSGRDRFTDTQYF. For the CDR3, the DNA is TGTGCCAGCAGCGGCCGGGACAGGTTCACAGATACGCAGTATTTT.

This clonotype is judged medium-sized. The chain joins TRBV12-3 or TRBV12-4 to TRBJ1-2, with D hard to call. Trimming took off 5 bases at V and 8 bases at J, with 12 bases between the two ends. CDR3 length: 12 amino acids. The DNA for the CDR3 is TGTGCCAGCAGTAGAGGGCAGACGGGCTACACCTTC. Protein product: CASSRGQTGYTF.

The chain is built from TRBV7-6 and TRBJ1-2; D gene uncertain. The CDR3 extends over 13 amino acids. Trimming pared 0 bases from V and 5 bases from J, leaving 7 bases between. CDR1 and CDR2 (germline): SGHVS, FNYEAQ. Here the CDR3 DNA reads TGTGCCAGCAGCTTAGCGTTTAAGTATGGCTACACCTTC. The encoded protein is CASSLAFKYGYTF.

The CDR3 DNA sequence: TGCAGTGCTGTGGACTTCGTTTCCTACAATGAGCAGTTCTTC. It yields the protein CSAVDFVSYNEQFF. The chain has TRBV20-1 and TRBJ2-1; D may be TRBD2 (5 bases). The CDR3 extends over 14 amino acids. CDR1 and CDR2 from the germline V gene are DFQATT and SNEGSKA (reference sequence). The V end was cut by 5 bases, the J end by 1 base, with 12 bases between.

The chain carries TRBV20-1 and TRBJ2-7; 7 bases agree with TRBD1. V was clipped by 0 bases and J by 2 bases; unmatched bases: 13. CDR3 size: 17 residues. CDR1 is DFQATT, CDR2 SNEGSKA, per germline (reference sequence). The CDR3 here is CSARDPGQGVVTYEQYF. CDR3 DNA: TGCAGTGCTAGAGATCCGGGGCAGGGGGTAGTGACCTACGAGCAGTACTTC.

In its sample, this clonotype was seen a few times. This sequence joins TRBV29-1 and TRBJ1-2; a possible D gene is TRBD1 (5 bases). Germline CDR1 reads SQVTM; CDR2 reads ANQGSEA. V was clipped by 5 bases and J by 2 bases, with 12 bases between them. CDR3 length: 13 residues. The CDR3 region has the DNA TGCAGCGTTCCAAAGGGGCGGAACTATGGCTACACCTTC. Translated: CSVPKGRNYGYTF.

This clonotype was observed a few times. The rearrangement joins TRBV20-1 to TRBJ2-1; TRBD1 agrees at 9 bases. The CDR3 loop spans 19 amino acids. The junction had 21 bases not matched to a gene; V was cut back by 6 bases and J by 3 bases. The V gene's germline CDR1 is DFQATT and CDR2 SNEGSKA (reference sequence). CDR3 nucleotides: TGCAGTGCACCTCCACCGGGACAGGGCCCAGTTTGGGTCTACAATGAGCAGTTCTTC. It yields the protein CSAPPPGQGPVWVYNEQFF.

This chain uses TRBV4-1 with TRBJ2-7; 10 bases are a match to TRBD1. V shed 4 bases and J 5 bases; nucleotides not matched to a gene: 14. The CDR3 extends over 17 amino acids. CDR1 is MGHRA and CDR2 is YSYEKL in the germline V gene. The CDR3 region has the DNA TGCGCCAGCAGCCCAAAAGTCATCGGGACAGGGGTCCACGAGCAGTACTTC. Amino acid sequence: CASSPKVIGTGVHEQYF.

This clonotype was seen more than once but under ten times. The CDR3 coding sequence is TGTGCCAGCAGTGATGGGAAGAGAGGCAGGGGTGGACAGCCCCAGCATTTT. Translated: CASSDGKRGRGGQPQHF. The chain links TRBV25-1 to TRBJ1-5; TRBD1 might be the D (6 bases). V was trimmed by 3 bases and J by 7 bases, leaving 22 bases between them. The CDR3 totals 17 residues. Per germline, CDR1 MGHDK and CDR2 SYGVNS.

In DNA, the CDR3 is TGCGCCAGCAGCCCAGGGGGTTTGCGGGAGACCTCCTACAATGAGCAGTTCTTC. This gives the protein CASSPGGLRETSYNEQFF. This chain links TRBV4-3 with TRBJ2-1; D possibly matches TRBD1 or TRBD2 (7 bases each). Germline CDR1 LGHNA, CDR2 YSLEER. The germline V and J ends were trimmed by 4 bases and 0 bases, with 19 bases remaining between them. The CDR3 is 18 amino acids.

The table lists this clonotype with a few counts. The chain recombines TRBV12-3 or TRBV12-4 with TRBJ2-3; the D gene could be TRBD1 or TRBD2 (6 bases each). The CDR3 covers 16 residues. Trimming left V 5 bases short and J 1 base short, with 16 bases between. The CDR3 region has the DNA TGTGCCAGCAGTGACACAGGGAGCGGGCGCACAGATACGCAGTATTTT. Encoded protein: CASSDTGSGRTDTQYF.

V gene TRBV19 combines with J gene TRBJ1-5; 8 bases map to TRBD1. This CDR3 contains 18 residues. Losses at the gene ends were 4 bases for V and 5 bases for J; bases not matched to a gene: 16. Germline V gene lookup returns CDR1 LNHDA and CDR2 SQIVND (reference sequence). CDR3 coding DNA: TGTGCCAGTAGTAAAAAGTCCAGCACGGACAGGGTCGATCAGCCCCAGCATTTT. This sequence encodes CASSKKSSTDRVDQPQHF.

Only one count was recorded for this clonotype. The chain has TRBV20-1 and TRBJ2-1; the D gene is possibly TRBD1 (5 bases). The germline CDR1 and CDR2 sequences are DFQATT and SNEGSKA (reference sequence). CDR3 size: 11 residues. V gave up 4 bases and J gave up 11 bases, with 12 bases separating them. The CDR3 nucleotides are TGCAGTGCTATTAGGACACACAAGCAGTTCTTC. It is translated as CSAIRTHKQFF.

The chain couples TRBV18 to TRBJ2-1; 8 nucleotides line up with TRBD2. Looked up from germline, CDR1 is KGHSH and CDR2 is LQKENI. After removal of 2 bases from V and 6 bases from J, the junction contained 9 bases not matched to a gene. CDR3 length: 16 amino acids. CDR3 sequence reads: CASSPSSGGLFNEQFF. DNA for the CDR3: TGTGCCAGCTCACCAAGTTCGGGAGGGCTCTTCAATGAGCAGTTCTTC.